The following is a T cell receptor beta chain sequence with its context. The antigen is unknown. These data belong to a study of monozygotic twins with inflammatory bowel disease. Regarding the study as a whole: By inverse Simpson index, TCRbeta diversity was lower in IBD patients than in healthy co-twins.

The CDR3 has 14 amino acids. Germline V CDR1 and CDR2: KGHSH, LQKENI. Nested PCRs (about 15 and 9 cycles, two total) were applied to TCRalpha and TCRbeta cDNA. TCRdb reprocessed the 5' RACE reads and reports one entry per CDR3 protein, with no DNA. This sample carries approximately 120,000 distinct CDR3 sequences, with roughly 12% going to the ten biggest clones. The TCR originated in a human donor with ulcerative colitis or Crohn's disease, or a healthy co-twin of an affected twin (not recorded which). The rearrangement uses TRBV18 and TRBJ1-1. Input material: blood. The CDR3 sequence: CASSLQGADTEAFF.